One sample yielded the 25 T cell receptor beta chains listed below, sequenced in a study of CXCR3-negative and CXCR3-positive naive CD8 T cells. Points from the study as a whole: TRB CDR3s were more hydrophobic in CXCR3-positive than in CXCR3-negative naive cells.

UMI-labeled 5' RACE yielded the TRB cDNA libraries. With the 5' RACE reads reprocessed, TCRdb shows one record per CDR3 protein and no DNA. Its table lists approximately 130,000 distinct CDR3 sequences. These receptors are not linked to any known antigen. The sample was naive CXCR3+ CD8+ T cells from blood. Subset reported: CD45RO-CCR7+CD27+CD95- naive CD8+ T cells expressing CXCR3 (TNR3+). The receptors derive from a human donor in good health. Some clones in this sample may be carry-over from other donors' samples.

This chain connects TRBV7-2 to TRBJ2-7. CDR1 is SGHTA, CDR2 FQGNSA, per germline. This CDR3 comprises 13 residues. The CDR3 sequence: CASAGYTTYEQYF.

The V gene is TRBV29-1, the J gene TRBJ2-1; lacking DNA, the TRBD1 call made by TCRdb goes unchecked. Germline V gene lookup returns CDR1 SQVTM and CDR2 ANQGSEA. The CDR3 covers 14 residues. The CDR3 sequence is CSVDWARANNEQFF.

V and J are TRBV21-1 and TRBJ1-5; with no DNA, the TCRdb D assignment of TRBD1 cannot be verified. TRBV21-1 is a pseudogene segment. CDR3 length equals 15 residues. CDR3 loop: CASSRGWDSNQPQHF.

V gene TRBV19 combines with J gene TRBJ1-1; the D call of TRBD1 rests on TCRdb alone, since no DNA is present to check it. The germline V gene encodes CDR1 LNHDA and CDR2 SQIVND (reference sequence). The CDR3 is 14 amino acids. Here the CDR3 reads CASSTRGLLAEAFF.

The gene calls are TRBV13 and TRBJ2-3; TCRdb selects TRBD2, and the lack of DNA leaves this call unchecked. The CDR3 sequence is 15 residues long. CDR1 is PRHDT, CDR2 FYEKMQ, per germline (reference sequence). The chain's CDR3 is CASSSPPTGTDTQYF.

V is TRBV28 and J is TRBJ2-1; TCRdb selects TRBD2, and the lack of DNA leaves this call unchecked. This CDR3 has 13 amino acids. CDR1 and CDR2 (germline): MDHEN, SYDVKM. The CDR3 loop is CAISSGGYNEQFF.

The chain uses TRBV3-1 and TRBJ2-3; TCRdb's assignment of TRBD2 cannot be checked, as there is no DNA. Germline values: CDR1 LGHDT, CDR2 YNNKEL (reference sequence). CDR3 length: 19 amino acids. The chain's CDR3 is CASSQDDYLAGGHTDTQYF.

The CDR3 reads CASSFGPGQPSGYTF. The V and J genes are TRBV12-3 or TRBV12-4 and TRBJ1-2; TCRdb lists TRBD1, though no DNA is available to test this call. CDR3 length: 15 amino acids.

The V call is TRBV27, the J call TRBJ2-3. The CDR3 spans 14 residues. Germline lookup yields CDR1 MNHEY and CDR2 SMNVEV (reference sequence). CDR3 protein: CASSLSTATDTQYF.

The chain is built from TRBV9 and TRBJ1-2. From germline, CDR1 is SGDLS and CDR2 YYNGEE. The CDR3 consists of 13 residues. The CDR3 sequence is CASSETNSYGYTF.

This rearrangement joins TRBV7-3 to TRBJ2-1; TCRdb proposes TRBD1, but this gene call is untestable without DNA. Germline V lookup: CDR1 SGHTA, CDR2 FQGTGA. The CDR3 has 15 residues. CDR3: CASSLGQGAYNEQFF. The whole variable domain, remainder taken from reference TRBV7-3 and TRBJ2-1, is GAGVSQTPSNKVTEKGKYVELRCDPISGHTALYWYRQSLGQGPEFLIYFQGTGAADDSGLPNDRFFAVRPEGSVSTLKIQRTERGDSAVYLCASSLGQGAYNEQFFGPGTRLTVL.

The CDR3 spells CASTPKDRAGGYTF. The chain employs TRBV27 and TRBJ1-2; TCRdb lists TRBD1, though no DNA is available to test this call. The CDR3 spans 14 residues. From germline, CDR1 is MNHEY and CDR2 SMNVEV (reference sequence).

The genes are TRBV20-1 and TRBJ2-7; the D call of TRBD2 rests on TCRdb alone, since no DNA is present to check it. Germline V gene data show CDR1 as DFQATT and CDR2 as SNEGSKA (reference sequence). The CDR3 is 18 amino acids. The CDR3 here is CSARAEGLAGPHSYEQYF.

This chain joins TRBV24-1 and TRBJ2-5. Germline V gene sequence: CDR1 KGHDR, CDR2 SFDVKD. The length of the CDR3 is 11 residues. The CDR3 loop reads CATSQSETQYF.

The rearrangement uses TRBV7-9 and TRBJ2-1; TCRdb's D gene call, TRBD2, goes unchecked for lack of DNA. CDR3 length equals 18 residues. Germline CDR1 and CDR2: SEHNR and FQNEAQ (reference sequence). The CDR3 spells CASGGTSGEVPSYNEQFF.

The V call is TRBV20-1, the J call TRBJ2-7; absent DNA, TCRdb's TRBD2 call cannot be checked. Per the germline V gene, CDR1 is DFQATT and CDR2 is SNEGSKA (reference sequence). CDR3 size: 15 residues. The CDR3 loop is CSARDHRRGIYEQYF.

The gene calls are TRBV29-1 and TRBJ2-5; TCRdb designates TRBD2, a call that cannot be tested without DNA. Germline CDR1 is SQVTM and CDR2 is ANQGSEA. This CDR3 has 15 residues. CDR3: CSVAPGGSLQETKYF.

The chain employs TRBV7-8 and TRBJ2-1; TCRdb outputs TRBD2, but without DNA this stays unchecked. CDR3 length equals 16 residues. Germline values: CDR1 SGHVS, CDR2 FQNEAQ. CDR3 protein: CASSLWLAGGGDEQFF.

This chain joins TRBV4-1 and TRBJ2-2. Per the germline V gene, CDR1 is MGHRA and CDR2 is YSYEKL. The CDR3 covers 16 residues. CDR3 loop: CASSRGVFANTGELFF.

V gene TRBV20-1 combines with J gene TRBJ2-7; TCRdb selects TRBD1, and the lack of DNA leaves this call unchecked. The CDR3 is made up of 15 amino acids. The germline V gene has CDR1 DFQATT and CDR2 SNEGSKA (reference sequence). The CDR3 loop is CSARFLSDSTYEQYF.

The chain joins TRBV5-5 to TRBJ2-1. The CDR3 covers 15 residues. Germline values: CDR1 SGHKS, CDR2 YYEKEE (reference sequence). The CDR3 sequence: CASSPDWAGDNEQFF.

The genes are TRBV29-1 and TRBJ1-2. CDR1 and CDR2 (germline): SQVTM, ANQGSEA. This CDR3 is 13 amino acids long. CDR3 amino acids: CSVVLGGDYGYTF.

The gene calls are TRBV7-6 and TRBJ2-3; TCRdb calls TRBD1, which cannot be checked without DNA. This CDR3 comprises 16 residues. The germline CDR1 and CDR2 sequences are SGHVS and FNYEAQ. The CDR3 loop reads CASSLDSMGRPDTQYF.

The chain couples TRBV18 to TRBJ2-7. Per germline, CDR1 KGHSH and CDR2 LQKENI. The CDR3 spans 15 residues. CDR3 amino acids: CASSPTGPKAYEQYF.

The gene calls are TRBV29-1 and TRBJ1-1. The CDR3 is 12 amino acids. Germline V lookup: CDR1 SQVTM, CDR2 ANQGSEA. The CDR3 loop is CSTVVGSSEAFF.